A selection of T cell receptor beta chains follows, all from one sample in a study of identical twins. TCRdb used MiXCR to reprocess the 5' RACE reads, holding one entry per CDR3 protein. The sample shows about 520,000 distinct CDR3 sequences, 22% of them seen only once. The data also belong to a second study, concerning T cells expressing NK-cell markers.

The specimen was CD4+ T cells sorted from blood. The receptor set was obtained from a woman aged 18-29 years in good health. CDR3s include the opening cysteine and the closing phenylalanine or tryptophan. The order of the fields is clone size, J gene, D gene, V gene, CDR3 DNA, CDR3 protein. D genes are given only for firm matches. Size values are once, few and many counts, or a class for expanded clones, and some rows have none.

clone size: NA; J gene: TRBJ2-1; D gene: NA; V gene: TRBV10-3; CDR3 DNA: TGTGCCATCAGTGCCGGGGCGAACGAGCAGTTCTTC; CDR3 protein: CAISAGANEQFF
clone size: NA; J gene: TRBJ2-1; D gene: NA; V gene: TRBV11-3; CDR3 DNA: TGTGCCAGCAGCTTAAACCGAGGGGACTACAATGAGCAGTTCTTC; CDR3 protein: CASSLNRGDYNEQFF
clone size: many; J gene: TRBJ2-1; D gene: TRBD2; V gene: TRBV29-1; CDR3 DNA: TGCAGCGCCTCTACGGTGGCGGGAGGGTCTAATGAGCAGTTCTTC; CDR3 protein: CSASTVAGGSNEQFF
clone size: NA; J gene: TRBJ2-7; D gene: NA; V gene: TRBV7-2; CDR3 DNA: TGTGCCAGCAGCTTAGCGAGGGCCCACGAGCAGTACTTC; CDR3 protein: CASSLARAHEQYF
clone size: NA; J gene: TRBJ2-1; D gene: NA; V gene: TRBV7-2; CDR3 DNA: TGTGCCAGCAGCTTAAAGGGACTTGTTTCACATGAGCAGTTCTTC; CDR3 protein: CASSLKGLVSHEQFF
clone size: few; J gene: TRBJ2-1; D gene: TRBD2; V gene: TRBV20-1; CDR3 DNA: TGCAGTGCTAGAGACCCCAGCGGGGGGGCCAATGAGCAGTTCTTC; CDR3 protein: CSARDPSGGANEQFF
clone size: once; J gene: TRBJ2-3; D gene: NA; V gene: TRBV7-9; CDR3 DNA: TGTGCCAGCAGCGGTCGACTCGTGGGCGAGGGCACAGATACGCAGTATTTT; CDR3 protein: CASSGRLVGEGTDTQYF
clone size: few; J gene: TRBJ2-3; D gene: NA; V gene: TRBV5-1; CDR3 DNA: TGCGCCAGCAGCTTCAGGGAGAGGGACACAGATACGCAGTATTTT; CDR3 protein: CASSFRERDTDTQYF
clone size: few; J gene: TRBJ2-7; D gene: TRBD2; V gene: TRBV20-1; CDR3 DNA: TGCAGTGCTATCCCCCTAGCGGAGGCGTCCTACGAGCAGTACTTC; CDR3 protein: CSAIPLAEASYEQYF
clone size: NA; J gene: TRBJ2-7; D gene: NA; V gene: TRBV20-1; CDR3 DNA: TGCAGTGCGGATACAGCTCAATACGAGCAGTACTTC; CDR3 protein: CSADTAQYEQYF
clone size: NA; J gene: TRBJ2-2; D gene: NA; V gene: TRBV9; CDR3 DNA: TGTGCCAGCAGCGTAGGAGGGTCTGGCACCGGGGAGCTGTTTTTT; CDR3 protein: CASSVGGSGTGELFF
clone size: few; J gene: TRBJ2-1; D gene: NA; V gene: TRBV5-6; CDR3 DNA: TGTGCCAGCAGCCGCCCCTCCTACAATGAGCAGTTCTTC; CDR3 protein: CASSRPSYNEQFF
clone size: few; J gene: TRBJ2-3; D gene: TRBD2; V gene: TRBV5-5; CDR3 DNA: TGTGCCAGCAGCTTGGGGACTAGCGGATCAAATACGCAGTATTTT; CDR3 protein: CASSLGTSGSNTQYF
clone size: NA; J gene: TRBJ1-1; D gene: NA; V gene: TRBV20-1; CDR3 DNA: TGCAGTGCTAAGCTTTACGGCACTGAAGCTTTCTTT; CDR3 protein: CSAKLYGTEAFF
clone size: NA; J gene: TRBJ2-5; D gene: NA; V gene: TRBV4-3; CDR3 DNA: TGCGCCAGCAGCCAAGTTCTAGCGCAAGGGACCCAGTACTTC; CDR3 protein: CASSQVLAQGTQYF
clone size: NA; J gene: TRBJ1-2; D gene: TRBD1; V gene: TRBV25-1; CDR3 DNA: TGTGCCAGCAGTGAACAAGGGGGCGCGTCTAACTATGGCTACACCTTC; CDR3 protein: CASSEQGGASNYGYTF
clone size: few; J gene: TRBJ2-7; D gene: NA; V gene: TRBV20-1; CDR3 DNA: TGCAGTGCTAGAACCGTGCGTTCCGAGCAGTACTTC; CDR3 protein: CSARTVRSEQYF
clone size: few; J gene: TRBJ2-1; D gene: TRBD2; V gene: TRBV20-1; CDR3 DNA: TGCAGTGCTCTAACCGGGACTAGCGCTAAGAGCTCCTACAATGAGCAGTTCTTC; CDR3 protein: CSALTGTSAKSSYNEQFF
clone size: NA; J gene: TRBJ2-3; D gene: NA; V gene: TRBV9; CDR3 DNA: TGTGCCAGCAGCGTCCACGCGTCCACAGATACGCAGTATTTT; CDR3 protein: CASSVHASTDTQYF
clone size: few; J gene: TRBJ2-5; D gene: TRBD1; V gene: TRBV5-1; CDR3 DNA: TGCGCCAGCAGTTGGACAGGAGAGACCCAGTACTTC; CDR3 protein: CASSWTGETQYF
clone size: NA; J gene: TRBJ2-1; D gene: NA; V gene: TRBV7-8; CDR3 DNA: TGTGCCAGCAGCTTAATCAGAGAATCCAATGAGCAGTTCTTC; CDR3 protein: CASSLIRESNEQFF
clone size: NA; J gene: TRBJ1-5; D gene: NA; V gene: TRBV16; CDR3 DNA: TGTGCCAGCAGCCAATCGCGGGGGAATGGCAATCAGCCCCAGCATTTT; CDR3 protein: CASSQSRGNGNQPQHF
clone size: NA; J gene: TRBJ1-2; D gene: NA; V gene: TRBV29-1; CDR3 DNA: TGCAGCGTTGAAACACAATCCAGCACCTTC; CDR3 protein: CSVETQSSTF
clone size: NA; J gene: TRBJ2-2; D gene: TRBD1; V gene: TRBV11-2; CDR3 DNA: TGTGCCAGCGCGGACAGGGGGGACACTGGGGAGCTGTTTTTT; CDR3 protein: CASADRGDTGELFF
clone size: NA; J gene: TRBJ2-6; D gene: NA; V gene: TRBV6-5; CDR3 DNA: TGTGCCAGCAGTTACGGGGCTGGGGCCAACGTCCTGACTTTC; CDR3 protein: CASSYGAGANVLTF
clone size: NA; J gene: TRBJ2-3; D gene: NA; V gene: TRBV24-1; CDR3 DNA: TGTGCCACCAGTTCTGGGGAGACCCTTACAGATACGCAGTATTTT; CDR3 protein: CATSSGETLTDTQYF
clone size: NA; J gene: TRBJ1-1; D gene: TRBD1; V gene: TRBV2; CDR3 DNA: TGTGCCAGCAGTGGATACACAGGGGCTGAAGCTTTCTTT; CDR3 protein: CASSGYTGAEAFF
clone size: NA; J gene: TRBJ2-2; D gene: TRBD2; V gene: TRBV30; CDR3 DNA: TGTGCCTGGAGACCCGCTAGCGGCCGGACCGGGGAGCTGTTTTTT; CDR3 protein: CAWRPASGRTGELFF
clone size: few; J gene: TRBJ2-7; D gene: TRBD2; V gene: TRBV20-1; CDR3 DNA: TGCAGTGCTAATCGGCTAGCGGGAGGTTTCTCCTACGAGCAGTACTTC; CDR3 protein: CSANRLAGGFSYEQYF
clone size: many; J gene: TRBJ1-2; D gene: TRBD1; V gene: TRBV7-9; CDR3 DNA: TGTGCCAGCAGCCCGATTGGGACAGGCTATGGCTACACCTTC; CDR3 protein: CASSPIGTGYGYTF
clone size: NA; J gene: TRBJ2-7; D gene: NA; V gene: TRBV14; CDR3 DNA: TGTGCCAGCAGCGCCGGGACTTACTCCTACGAGCAGTACTTC; CDR3 protein: CASSAGTYSYEQYF
clone size: few; J gene: TRBJ1-2; D gene: NA; V gene: TRBV12-3/TRBV12-4; CDR3 DNA: TGTGCCAGCAGCCGATCTTCCAACTATGGCTACACCTTC; CDR3 protein: CASSRSSNYGYTF
clone size: NA; J gene: TRBJ1-1; D gene: NA; V gene: TRBV7-9; CDR3 DNA: TGTGCCAGCAGCGAAGGACCAGCGGTCGCTGAAGCTTTCTTT; CDR3 protein: CASSEGPAVAEAFF
clone size: few; J gene: TRBJ2-7; D gene: TRBD1; V gene: TRBV5-1; CDR3 DNA: TGCGCCAGCAGCGGGGACAGGGGCGACGAGCAGTACTTC; CDR3 protein: CASSGDRGDEQYF
clone size: few; J gene: TRBJ1-5; D gene: NA; V gene: TRBV10-3; CDR3 DNA: TGTGCCATATCCGGGACACTAAATCAGCCCCAGCATTTT; CDR3 protein: CAISGTLNQPQHF
clone size: NA; J gene: TRBJ2-4; D gene: NA; V gene: TRBV12-3/TRBV12-4; CDR3 DNA: TGTGCCAGCAGTCTACGACTGGAGCGCCGTCTTCAGTACTTC; CDR3 protein: CASSLRLERRLQYF
clone size: NA; J gene: TRBJ2-7; D gene: NA; V gene: TRBV6-6; CDR3 DNA: TGTGCCAGCAGCCCCACTCTGGACTACGAGCAGTACTTC; CDR3 protein: CASSPTLDYEQYF
clone size: NA; J gene: TRBJ1-1; D gene: NA; V gene: TRBV5-1; CDR3 DNA: TGCGCCAGCAGCTTGGGCAGGGAGTCAGCTTTCTTT; CDR3 protein: CASSLGRESAFF
clone size: many; J gene: TRBJ2-7; D gene: TRBD2; V gene: TRBV20-1; CDR3 DNA: TGCAGTGCTCGGTCCGGGAGGAATGAGCAGTACTTC; CDR3 protein: CSARSGRNEQYF
clone size: few; J gene: TRBJ2-3; D gene: NA; V gene: TRBV27; CDR3 DNA: TGTGCCAGCAGTCGCCAGCTTAGCACAGATACGCAGTATTTT; CDR3 protein: CASSRQLSTDTQYF
clone size: few; J gene: TRBJ2-2; D gene: NA; V gene: TRBV20-1; CDR3 DNA: TGCAGTGCTCCCCGGCCGGCGTCTACCGGGGAGCTGTTTTTT; CDR3 protein: CSAPRPASTGELFF
clone size: few; J gene: TRBJ2-1; D gene: TRBD2; V gene: TRBV20-1; CDR3 DNA: TGCAGTGCTAGAGATCCTGGGAGCGGGATCGACAATGAGCAGTTCTTC; CDR3 protein: CSARDPGSGIDNEQFF
clone size: few; J gene: TRBJ2-2; D gene: TRBD2; V gene: TRBV12-5; CDR3 DNA: TGTGCTAGTGGTCTCCGACTAGCGGGAGAATCCGGGGAGCTGTTTTTT; CDR3 protein: CASGLRLAGESGELFF
clone size: NA; J gene: TRBJ2-1; D gene: NA; V gene: TRBV5-4; CDR3 DNA: TGTGCCAGCAGCTTGGCCGCTGGGGAGACGGGGTATGAGCAGTTCTTC; CDR3 protein: CASSLAAGETGYEQFF
clone size: NA; J gene: TRBJ2-1; D gene: NA; V gene: TRBV11-3; CDR3 DNA: TGTGCCAGCAGCTTTGGACCAGCTAATGAGCAGTTCTTC; CDR3 protein: CASSFGPANEQFF
clone size: NA; J gene: TRBJ2-3; D gene: TRBD1; V gene: TRBV6-2/TRBV6-3; CDR3 DNA: TGTGCCAGCAACCTACAGGGGGCAATAGATACGCAGTATTTT; CDR3 protein: CASNLQGAIDTQYF